These T cell receptor beta chains were read from a single sample in a study of beta chain features in type 1 diabetes. TCRdb keeps only in-frame clones here, not all; method: immunoSEQ multiplex PCR. The table lists about 150,000 clones, almost 8% of them singletons. Sequencing input: central memory CD4+ T cells from blood. The origin of the receptors is a man younger than 35 with type 1 diabetes. Each CDR3 is given with its conserved first and last residue. The D gene is left open where the match is weak. Expanded clones get a size class; other rows say once, few or many, or leave the size out.

d_gene	v_gene	abundance	j_gene	CDR3nt	CDR3aa
TRBD2	TRBV29-1	few	TRBJ2-1	TGCAGCGTTGGGCTAGCGGGAGTTGGTAATGAGCAGTTCTTC	CSVGLAGVGNEQFF
TRBD1	TRBV7-2	NA	TRBJ2-5	TGTGCCAGCAGCCTCCGGACAGGGGGCCAAGAGACCCAGTACTTC	CASSLRTGGQETQYF
NA	TRBV28	many	TRBJ1-6	TGTGCCAGCAGTTTACCAGGGATGGGTTCACCCCTCCACTTT	CASSLPGMGSPLHF
TRBD2	TRBV11-2	NA	TRBJ2-3	TGTGCCAGCAGCGACCCCGGGGCTAGCGGACCCACAGATACGCAGTATTTT	CASSDPGASGPTDTQYF
NA	TRBV5-4	few	TRBJ1-1	TGTGCCAGCAGGGCGACCGGGGTTAGATCTGAAGCTTTCTTT	CASRATGVRSEAFF
NA	TRBV4-3	few	TRBJ1-2	TGCGCCAGCAGCCAAGAGGCAGCCGGGGGTGGCTACACCTTC	CASSQEAAGGGYTF
TRBD2	TRBV19	NA	TRBJ2-2	TGTGCCAGTAGTATCGAAATTAGCGGGAGGTCGAACACCGGGGAGCTGTTTTTT	CASSIEISGRSNTGELFF
NA	TRBV7-2	few	TRBJ1-4	TGTGCCAGCAGCTTAGGGGTTAGGGCAGGGAATGAAAAACTGTTTTTT	CASSLGVRAGNEKLFF
TRBD2	TRBV7-2	few	TRBJ2-5	TGTGCCAGCAGCTTCCTAGCGGGGGATGAGACCCAGTACTTC	CASSFLAGDETQYF
NA	TRBV25-1	NA	TRBJ1-2	TGTGCCACTTCGTCGGGACAAAGCTATGGCTACACCTTC	CATSSGQSYGYTF
TRBD1	TRBV7-9	NA	TRBJ1-5	TGTGCCAGCCCACGTGGACAGGAAATTTATCAGCCCCAGCATTTT	CASPRGQEIYQPQHF
NA	TRBV18	few	TRBJ1-5	TGTGCCAGCTCTCTTGGACTCAAGAATCAGCCCCAGCATTTT	CASSLGLKNQPQHF
TRBD2	TRBV28	many	TRBJ2-4	TGTGCCAGCAGTCTGACTAGCGGGATTGGGGACATTCAGTACTTC	CASSLTSGIGDIQYF
NA	TRBV6-6	NA	TRBJ2-1	TGTGCCAGCAGTTACTCGACTTACAATGAGCAGTTCTTC	CASSYSTYNEQFF
TRBD2	TRBV5-1	NA	TRBJ2-1	TGCGCCAGCAGCCTCAAAAAACTAGCGGCGTACAATGAGCAGTTCTTC	CASSLKKLAAYNEQFF
NA	TRBV7-9	NA	TRBJ2-7	TGTGCCAGCAGCCAGAAAGTGGGGGGGGCAGCCTACGAGCAGTACTTC	CASSQKVGGAAYEQYF
NA	TRBV5-1	few	TRBJ2-7	TGCGCCAGCAGCCCCGGACAACAGATCTCCTACGAGCAGTACTTC	CASSPGQQISYEQYF
NA	TRBV5-1	few	TRBJ1-2	TGCGCCAGCAGCTTGGAAGGGGCAGACGGCTACACCTTC	CASSLEGADGYTF
TRBD2	TRBV27	NA	TRBJ2-7	TGTGCCAGCAGCACCCAAATCGGGAGGGCCTACGAGCAGTACTTC	CASSTQIGRAYEQYF
NA	TRBV15	NA	TRBJ1-1	TGTGCCACCAGCATCAGGGAAAGGGGTGAAGCTTTCTTT	CATSIRERGEAFF
TRBD1	TRBV5-4	once	TRBJ1-1	TGTGCCAGCAGCTTACAGGGGGCACGCACTGAAGCTTTCTTT	CASSLQGARTEAFF
NA	TRBV5-4	few	TRBJ2-1	TGTGCCAGCAGCTTGGTGGGGCAGTACAATGAGCAGTTCTTC	CASSLVGQYNEQFF
NA	TRBV4-2	few	TRBJ1-5	TGTGCCAGCAGCACGGAGGGCAGGTCCAATCAGCCCCAGCATTTT	CASSTEGRSNQPQHF
TRBD2	TRBV4-1	few	TRBJ2-5	TGCGCCAGCAGCCAGGTCGGCCGGGAGGGCCGAGAGACCCAGTACTTC	CASSQVGREGRETQYF
NA	TRBV6-6	many	TRBJ1-1	TGTGCCAGCAGTTGGGGGGGGAACACTGAAGCTTTCTTT	CASSWGGNTEAFF
NA	TRBV19	many	TRBJ2-5	TGTGCCAGTAGCAGACCTTACCAGGGGAGAGAGACCCAGTACTTC	CASSRPYQGRETQYF
NA	TRBV18	NA	TRBJ2-7	TGTGCCAGCTCAACAAGTTCCGGGTACGAGCAGTACTTC	CASSTSSGYEQYF
NA	TRBV30	few	TRBJ1-2	TGTGCCTGGACCCCCGGGACAACCGGCGGCTACACCTTC	CAWTPGTTGGYTF
NA	TRBV11-2	NA	TRBJ2-7	TGTGCCAGCAGCTTATTATCGGGAAGCTCCTACGAGCAGTACTTC	CASSLLSGSSYEQYF
TRBD2	TRBV28	few	TRBJ2-1	TGTGCCAGCAGTCTCCGTCTAGCGGGAGAACAGTTCTTC	CASSLRLAGEQFF
NA	TRBV9	few	TRBJ2-1	TGTGCCAGCAGCGTCGGCTACAATGAGCAGTTCTTC	CASSVGYNEQFF
NA	TRBV27	NA	TRBJ2-2	TGTGCCAGCAGTCCTGGGGCTAGTGGCACCGGGGAGCTGTTTTTT	CASSPGASGTGELFF
NA	TRBV5-1	NA	TRBJ1-2	TGCGCCAGCAGAACACCTCAGGGGTACTATGGCTACACCTTC	CASRTPQGYYGYTF
TRBD2	TRBV7-2	NA	TRBJ2-7	TGTGCCAGCAGCCCCGCCGGACTAGCGGGGGAGCAGTACTTC	CASSPAGLAGEQYF
NA	TRBV19	NA	TRBJ1-2	TGTGCCAGTAGTATTAACAGTTTCTATGGCTACACCTTC	CASSINSFYGYTF
TRBD1	TRBV18	few	TRBJ1-1	TGTGCCAGCTCACAGGGGACAGGGGTTTTGAACACTGAAGCTTTCTTT	CASSQGTGVLNTEAFF
NA	TRBV30	NA	TRBJ1-4	TGTGCCTGGAACCTCGGACAGTCTAATGAAAAACTGTTTTTT	CAWNLGQSNEKLFF
NA	TRBV7-2	NA	TRBJ1-1	TGTGCCAGCAGCTTAGAGTGGGGCCAGGGGACTGAAGCTTTCTTT	CASSLEWGQGTEAFF
NA	TRBV19	NA	TRBJ1-1	TGTGCCAGTAGTGCGGGCAGCTGGAACACTGAAGCTTTCTTT	CASSAGSWNTEAFF
NA	TRBV21-1	NA	TRBJ2-2	TGTGCCAGCAGCAAAGTTAATCCACAGGGGGCGAGGACCGGGGAGCTGTTTTTT	CASSKVNPQGARTGELFF
NA	TRBV28	NA	TRBJ2-7	TGTGCCAGCACCGAAGCGGGGAACAGGGGGTATGGCTACGAGCAGTACTTC	CASTEAGNRGYGYEQYF
TRBD1	TRBV5-1	NA	TRBJ1-4	TGCGCCAGCAGAATGACAGGGGATAATGAAAAACTGTTTTTT	CASRMTGDNEKLFF
NA	TRBV9	many	TRBJ2-2	TGTGCCAGCAGCGTACAGGGGGGCGGGGAGCTGTTTTTT	CASSVQGGGELFF
NA	TRBV6-5	few	TRBJ1-1	TGTGCCAGCAACCAAGGGGTGATTGGGGAAGCTTTCTTT	CASNQGVIGEAFF
TRBD2	TRBV9	NA	TRBJ2-3	TGTGCCAGCAGCGTGACTAGCGGGGGGAAAGATACGCAGTATTTT	CASSVTSGGKDTQYF
TRBD2	TRBV19	NA	TRBJ2-6	TGTGCCAGTAGTTCGCGACTAGCGGGAGGCCGCTCTGGGGCCAACGTCCTGACTTTC	CASSSRLAGGRSGANVLTF